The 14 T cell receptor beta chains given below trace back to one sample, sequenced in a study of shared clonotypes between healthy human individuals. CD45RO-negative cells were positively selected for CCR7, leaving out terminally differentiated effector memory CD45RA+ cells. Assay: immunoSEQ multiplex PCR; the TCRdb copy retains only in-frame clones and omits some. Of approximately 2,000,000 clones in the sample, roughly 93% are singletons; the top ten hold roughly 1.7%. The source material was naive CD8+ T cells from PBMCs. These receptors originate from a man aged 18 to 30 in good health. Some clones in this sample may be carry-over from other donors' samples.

CDR3 sequence (DNA): TGTGCCAGCAATCGGGACCCGCGTGGAAACACCGGGGAGCTGTTTTTT. It specifies CASNRDPRGNTGELFF. The chain uses TRBV9 and TRBJ2-2; either TRBD1 or TRBD2 may fit D (5 bases each). Germline CDR1 SGDLS, CDR2 YYNGEE. The CDR3 has 16 amino acids. V lost 6 bases and J 2 bases, leaving 17 bases between the germline ends.

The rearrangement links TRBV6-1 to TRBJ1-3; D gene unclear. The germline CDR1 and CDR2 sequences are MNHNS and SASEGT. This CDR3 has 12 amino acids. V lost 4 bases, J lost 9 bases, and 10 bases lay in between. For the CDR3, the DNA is TGTGCCAGCAGTGGTCTAGGGCTCACCATATATTTT. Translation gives CASSGLGLTIYF.

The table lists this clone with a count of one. DNA for the CDR3: TGTGCCAGCAGCGGGGATCAGGCGGGTATGACCCAGTACTTC. This encodes CASSGDQAGMTQYF. V gene TRBV28 combines with J gene TRBJ2-5; TRBD2 might be the D (5 bases). The CDR3 spans 14 residues. Germline CDR1 reads MDHEN; CDR2 reads SYDVKM. Trimming took 6 bases from V and 7 from J, leaving 18 bases between them.

DNA of the CDR3: TGTGCCAGCAGTGGCCAGCAGGATGAGCAGTTCTTC. Its protein is CASSGQQDEQFF. The chain joins TRBV6-1 to TRBJ2-1, with D unclear. CDR3 length: 12 amino acids. Looked up from germline, CDR1 is MNHNS and CDR2 is SASEGT. Trimming cost V 4 bases and J 8 bases, with 9 bases left between them.

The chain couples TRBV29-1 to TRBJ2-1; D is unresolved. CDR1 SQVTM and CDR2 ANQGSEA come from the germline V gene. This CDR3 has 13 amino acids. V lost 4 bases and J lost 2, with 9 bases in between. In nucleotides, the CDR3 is TGCAGCGTTGTAAGTGACACCTACAATGAGCAGTTCTTC. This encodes CSVVSDTYNEQFF.

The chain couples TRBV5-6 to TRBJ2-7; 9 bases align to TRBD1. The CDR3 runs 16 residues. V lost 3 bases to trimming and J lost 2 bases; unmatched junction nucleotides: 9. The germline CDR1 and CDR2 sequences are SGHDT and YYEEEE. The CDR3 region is CASSSRRTGETYEQYF. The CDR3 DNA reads TGTGCCAGCAGCTCCAGACGGACAGGGGAAACCTACGAGCAGTACTTC.

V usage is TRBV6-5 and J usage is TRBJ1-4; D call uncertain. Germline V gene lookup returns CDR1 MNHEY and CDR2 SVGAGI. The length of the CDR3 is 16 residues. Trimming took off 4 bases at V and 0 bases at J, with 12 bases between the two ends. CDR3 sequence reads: CASSSYIASTNEKLFF. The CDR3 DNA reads TGTGCCAGCAGTTCTTATATAGCATCAACTAATGAAAAACTGTTTTTT.

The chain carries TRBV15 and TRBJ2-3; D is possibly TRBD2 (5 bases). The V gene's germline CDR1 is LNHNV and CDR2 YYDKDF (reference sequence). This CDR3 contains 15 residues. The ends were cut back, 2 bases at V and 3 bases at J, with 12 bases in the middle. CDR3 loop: CATSRRGSATDTQYF. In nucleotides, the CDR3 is TGTGCCACCAGCAGACGCGGTAGCGCGACAGATACGCAGTATTTT.

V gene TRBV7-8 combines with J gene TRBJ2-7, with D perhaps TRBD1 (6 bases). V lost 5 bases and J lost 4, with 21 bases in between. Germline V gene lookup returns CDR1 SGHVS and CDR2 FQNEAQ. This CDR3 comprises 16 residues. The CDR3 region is CASSPRGGQFTYEQYF. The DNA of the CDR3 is TGTGCCAGCAGCCCTAGGGGCGGACAGTTTACTTACGAGCAGTACTTC.

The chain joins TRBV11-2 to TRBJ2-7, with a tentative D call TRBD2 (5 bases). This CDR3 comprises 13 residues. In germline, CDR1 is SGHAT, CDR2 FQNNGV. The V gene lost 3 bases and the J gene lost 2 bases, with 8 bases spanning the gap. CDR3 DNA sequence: TGTGCCAGCAGCTTCGGGGTTACCTACGAGCAGTACTTC. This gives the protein CASSFGVTYEQYF.

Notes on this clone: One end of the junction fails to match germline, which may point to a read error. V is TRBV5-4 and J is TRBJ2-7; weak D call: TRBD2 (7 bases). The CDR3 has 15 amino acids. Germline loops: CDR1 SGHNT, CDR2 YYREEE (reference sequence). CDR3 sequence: CASSQDGGASDEQYF. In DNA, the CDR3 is TGCGCCAGCAGCCAAGATGGGGGGGCGAGCGACGAGCAGTACTTC. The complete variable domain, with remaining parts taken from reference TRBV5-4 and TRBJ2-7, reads ETGVTQSPTHLIKTRGQQVTLRCSSQSGHNTVSWYQQALGQGPQFIFQYYREEENGRGNFPPRFSGLQFPNYSSELNVNALELDDSALYLCASSQDGGASDEQYFGPGTRLTVT.

The CDR3 reads CASSQIKPPEAFF. The CDR3 DNA is TGCGCCAGCAGCCAAATAAAACCCCCTGAAGCTTTCTTT. The chain combines TRBV4-1 with TRBJ1-1; no reliable D call. Trimming took off 2 bases at V and 6 bases at J, with 10 bases between the two ends. The CDR3 extends over 13 amino acids. Germline CDR1 is MGHRA and CDR2 is YSYEKL.

The CDR3 spells CASSSPAGMNTEAFF. The CDR3 DNA reads as TGTGCCAGCAGTTCCCCGGCAGGGATGAACACTGAAGCTTTCTTT. The rearrangement links TRBV6-6 to TRBJ1-1; possibly TRBD1 for D (5 bases). The V gene's germline CDR1 is MNHNY and CDR2 SVGAGI (reference sequence). The CDR3 runs to 15 residues. Trimming took 4 bases from V and 0 from J, leaving 12 bases between them.

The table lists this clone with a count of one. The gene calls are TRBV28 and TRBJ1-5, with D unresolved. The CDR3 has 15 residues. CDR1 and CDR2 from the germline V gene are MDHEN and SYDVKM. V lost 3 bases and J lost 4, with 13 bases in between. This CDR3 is CASSLAQVMNQPQHF. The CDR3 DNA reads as TGTGCCAGCAGTTTGGCGCAGGTGATGAATCAGCCCCAGCATTTT.